This TCR beta chain was sequenced during a study of response to subunit inactivated influenza vaccine. General study results and limits: Each seasonal influenza vaccination recruits few new T cells, the authors suggested.

This clonotype was recorded at least ten times. What it binds is unknown. TCRdb recomputed calls from the RT-PCR reads with MiXCR, one row per CDR3 protein. The sample includes some 800,000 distinct CDR3 sequences, over 20% of them seen just once. From germline, CDR1 is SGHKS and CDR2 YYEKEE (reference sequence). This CDR3 region has 15 residues. V was clipped by 4 bases and J by 1 base; unmatched bases: 6. Sample: PBMCs from blood, taken roughly 5 days after vaccination. The sequence derives from a man between 45 and 60 years old who received an inactivated influenza vaccine. This chain uses TRBV5-5 with TRBJ2-7; 9 nucleotides match TRBD2. Here the CDR3 DNA reads TGTGCCAGCAGCCACCGACTAGCGGAATCCTACGAGCAGTACTTC. Encoded protein: CASSHRLAESYEQYF.